This T cell receptor beta chain was recovered during a study of Ad26.COV2.S vaccination and SARS-CoV-2 variants. In the study overall: Enrolled in COV1001, the donor was in the Ad26.COV2.S trial arm, which received the vaccine. Study-wide points: Analyses of TCR breadth and depth may have underestimated total T cell responses. Breadth of non-spike TCRs did not differ between vaccinees and placebo recipients.

Concerning this clone: Antigen unknown.

Trimming pared 2 bases from V and 5 bases from J, leaving 4 bases between. The CDR3 sequence is 12 residues long. Germline CDR1 ENHRY, CDR2 SYGVKD. Treatment described: about 20 received Ad26.COV2.S at low or high dose, single or two shots; 5 received placebo; per-sample allocation not given. Each sample was drawn 63 days after the first injection (of vaccine or placebo). An Ad26 vector expressing Wuhan-strain SARS-CoV-2 spike served as the vaccine. The assay was immunoSEQ multiplex PCR, and TCRdb's table has in-frame clones only and misses some. The table records approximately 400,000 clones, around 84% of them present only once.

The chain recombines TRBV10-3 with TRBJ2-1; D is ambiguous. The material was peripheral blood, obtained in a trial of Ad26.COV2.S vaccine versus placebo. This receptor was obtained from a person aged 18-60 years who received the Ad26.COV2.S COVID-19 vaccine or a placebo. In nucleotides, the CDR3 is TGTGCCATCAGTGAGATACACAATGAGCAGTTCTTC. It translates to CAISEIHNEQFF.